The 29 T cell receptor beta chains reported below all come from one sample, sequenced in a study of T-cell reconstitution after alpha-beta-depleted transplantation in children. A TCRbeta library incorporating unique molecular identifiers was prepared. TCRdb reanalysed the PCR reads using MiXCR and keeps one entry per CDR3 protein. Counted here are about 420,000 distinct CDR3 sequences, around 16% occurring once; the ten biggest clones make up less than 30%. Specimen: PBMCs, mostly from graft donor cells, collected 360 days after TCRalphabeta/CD19-depleted stem cell transplant. The receptors were gathered from a boy under two years old who had a stem cell transplant for Wiskott-Aldrich syndrome, so the T cells may come from the graft donor.

This clonotype was picked up a small number of times. The chain recombines TRBV6-1 with TRBJ2-4; weak D call: TRBD1 (6 bases). V shed 6 bases and J shed 7 bases, with 16 bases lying between them. Per the germline V gene, CDR1 is MNHNS and CDR2 is SASEGT. The CDR3 runs 14 residues. The CDR3 DNA follows: TGTGCCAGCAGAGACCTCAGGGGAAGGAACATTCAGTACTTC. Protein: CASRDLRGRNIQYF.

This clonotype was counted a few times. The rearrangement links TRBV7-9 to TRBJ2-5; D perhaps matches TRBD1 (6 bases). Trimming cost V 4 bases and J 0 bases, with 9 bases left between them. Germline V lookup: CDR1 SEHNR, CDR2 FQNEAQ (reference sequence). This CDR3 comprises 14 residues. The CDR3 spells CASSSDRYQETQYF. For the CDR3, the DNA is TGTGCCAGCAGCTCCGACAGGTACCAAGAGACCCAGTACTTC.

The genes are TRBV12-3 or TRBV12-4 and TRBJ2-7; no clear D. Trimming stripped 0 bases from V and 1 base from J, with 13 bases between. CDR3 length equals 16 residues. In DNA form, the CDR3 reads TGTGCCAGCAGTTTAGCCAGAAGTAGTATGTCCTACGAGCAGTACTTC. This gives the protein CASSLARSSMSYEQYF.

Many counts were recorded for this clonotype. This chain links TRBV5-1 with TRBJ2-3; 12 bases agree with TRBD2. Germline CDR1 reads SGHRS; CDR2 reads YFSETQ. V gave up 4 bases and J gave up 5 bases; unmatched junction bases: 8. The CDR3 is made up of 16 amino acids. The CDR3 reads CASSRLAGGPGDTQYF. CDR3 DNA sequence: TGCGCCAGCAGCCGGCTAGCGGGGGGGCCCGGAGATACGCAGTATTTT.

The chain links TRBV7-8 to TRBJ2-7; TRBD1 matches at 9 bases. Unmatched junction bases numbered 6, after V lost 1 base and J lost 2 bases. The germline gives CDR1 SGHVS, CDR2 FQNEAQ. CDR3 length equals 16 residues. The CDR3 here is CASSLGGQGWPYEQYF. The CDR3 DNA reads as TGTGCCAGCAGCTTAGGCGGACAGGGGTGGCCCTACGAGCAGTACTTC.

The chain recombines TRBV5-6 with TRBJ2-3; D not certain. Germline V gene sequence: CDR1 SGHDT, CDR2 YYEEEE. The CDR3 runs 12 residues. The germline V and J ends were trimmed by 6 bases and 0 bases, with 5 bases remaining between them. The CDR3 loop is CASTFSTDTQYF. CDR3 coding DNA: TGTGCCAGCACCTTTAGCACAGATACGCAGTATTTT.

The sample holds a few counts of this clonotype. This chain joins TRBV7-2 and TRBJ2-5; TRBD2 aligns across 9 bases. The junction had 7 bases not matched to a gene; V was cut back by 6 bases and J by 2 bases. The V gene's germline CDR1 is SGHTA and CDR2 FQGNSA. CDR3 length: 15 residues. DNA of the CDR3: TGTGCCAGCAGTTTGACGCTAGCGGGGCAAGAGACCCAGTACTTC. Amino acid sequence: CASSLTLAGQETQYF.

The CDR3 region has the DNA TGTGCCAGCCCCGCGCCCAATGAGCAGTTCTTC. This gives the protein CASPAPNEQFF. The J gene is TRBJ2-1, the V gene TRBV21-1; the D segment call TRBD1 is taken from the table without a DNA check. TRBV21-1 is noted as a pseudogene. This CDR3 is built from 11 residues.

This clonotype was recorded a few times. This chain links TRBV7-9 with TRBJ2-5; D is possibly TRBD1 or TRBD2 (5 bases each). Trimming removed 7 bases from V and 3 bases from J, with 21 bases in between. Germline CDR1 and CDR2: SEHNR and FQNEAQ (reference sequence). The CDR3 has 16 amino acids. The CDR3 coding sequence is TGTGCCAGCACTCTTGCTTTCGGGGCCAAAAAAGAGACCCAGTACTTC. It yields the protein CASTLAFGAKKETQYF.

The rearrangement joins TRBV19 to TRBJ2-7, with TRBD2 matching 8 bases. CDR1 is LNHDA, CDR2 SQIVND, per germline (reference sequence). The trim removed 3 bases at V and 2 bases at J, leaving 12 bases unmatched. The CDR3 has 17 amino acids. This CDR3 reads CASSIRTSGRGTYEQYF. CDR3 nucleotides: TGTGCCAGTAGTATCCGCACTAGCGGAAGGGGAACCTACGAGCAGTACTTC.

The chain carries TRBV5-1 and TRBJ1-2; 7 nucleotides match TRBD1. After removal of 3 bases from V and 9 bases from J, the junction contained 14 bases not matched to a gene. The germline V gene has CDR1 SGHRS and CDR2 YFSETQ. This CDR3 region has 15 residues. The CDR3 sequence is CASSSIGTDRRRYTF. DNA for the CDR3: TGCGCCAGCAGCTCCATCGGGACAGACCGACGGCGCTACACCTTC.

The count of this clonotype is one. The chain carries TRBV4-1 and TRBJ2-3; 7 bases line up with TRBD2. The germline gives CDR1 MGHRA, CDR2 YSYEKL. The CDR3 length is 17 residues. V was pared by 1 base and J by 2 bases, with 9 bases of the junction left unmatched. The CDR3 is CASSQVWDYPTTDTQYF. Here the CDR3 DNA reads TGCGCCAGCAGCCAAGTTTGGGACTATCCTACCACAGATACGCAGTATTTT.

The J gene is TRBJ2-3, the V gene TRBV19; 13 nucleotides match TRBD2. The CDR3 consists of 13 residues. Per germline, CDR1 LNHDA and CDR2 SQIVND (reference sequence). V lost 9 bases to trimming and J lost 4 bases; unmatched junction nucleotides: 1. CDR3 sequence (DNA): TGTGCCAGCGGGACTAGCGGGGCAGATACGCAGTATTTT. This encodes CASGTSGADTQYF.

The chain employs TRBV6-2 or TRBV6-3 and TRBJ2-1; 9 bases are a match to TRBD2. Germline CDR1 is MNHEY and CDR2 is SVGEGT. CDR3 length equals 15 residues. Trimming at V came to 3 bases and at J to 2 bases, leaving 2 bases not matched to a gene. The CDR3 DNA follows: TGTGCCAGCAGTTATTGGACTAGCGCCTACAATGAGCAGTTCTTC. This encodes CASSYWTSAYNEQFF.

This chain links TRBV29-1 with TRBJ2-5; tentatively, D is TRBD1 or TRBD2 (6 bases each). Germline CDR1 reads SQVTM; CDR2 reads ANQGSEA. The V end was cut by 4 bases, the J end by 2 bases, with 17 bases between. The CDR3 totals 15 residues. CDR3 coding DNA: TGCAGCGTTGGGCGGGGACAATCCTGGCAAGAGACCCAGTACTTC. Its protein is CSVGRGQSWQETQYF.

The chain has TRBV4-1 and TRBJ2-7, with D unclear. V was trimmed by 3 bases and J by 6 bases, leaving 21 bases between them. CDR1 MGHRA and CDR2 YSYEKL come from the germline V gene. This CDR3 is 16 amino acids long. CDR3 protein: CASSQEILSGKGEQYF. The CDR3 DNA follows: TGCGCCAGCAGCCAGGAAATCTTGTCAGGTAAAGGCGAGCAGTACTTC.

This clonotype turned up a few times. The genes are TRBV5-8 and TRBJ2-3, with D uncertain. Germline V CDR1 and CDR2: SGHTS, YDEGEE. V lost 1 base, J lost 1 base, and 7 bases lay in between. CDR3 length: 14 amino acids. This chain's CDR3 is CASSLRWGTDTQYF. The DNA of the CDR3 is TGTGCCAGCAGCTTGCGATGGGGCACAGATACGCAGTATTTT.

This chain connects TRBV7-2 to TRBJ2-2, with 7 bases aligning to TRBD2. Germline V gene lookup returns CDR1 SGHTA and CDR2 FQGNSA. The ends lost 1 base at V and 3 bases at J; junction bases unmatched: 5. The length of the CDR3 is 16 residues. CDR3: CASSLEPSGYTGELFF. The CDR3 nucleotides are TGTGCCAGCAGCTTAGAGCCTAGCGGATACACCGGGGAGCTGTTTTTT.

This chain connects TRBV14 to TRBJ1-6; 9 nucleotides align to TRBD1. Looked up from germline, CDR1 is SGHDN and CDR2 is FVKESK. This CDR3 is 17 amino acids long. Trimming cost V 1 base and J 7 bases; bases outside gene matches: 8. The CDR3 sequence: CASSQAGTGSGNSPLHF. The CDR3, as DNA: TGTGCCAGCAGCCAAGCCGGGACAGGGAGCGGAAATTCACCCCTCCACTTT.

The V call is TRBV5-4, the J call TRBJ2-5, with D perhaps matching TRBD1 (5 bases). V dropped 1 base and J dropped 5 bases, with 12 bases sitting between them. This CDR3 has 14 amino acids. Germline V lookup: CDR1 SGHNT, CDR2 YYREEE (reference sequence). The CDR3 reads CASSLLGEGETQYF. In nucleotides, the CDR3 is TGTGCCAGCAGCTTGTTAGGGGAAGGGGAGACCCAGTACTTC.

V usage is TRBV7-8 and J usage is TRBJ2-1; TRBD2 aligns across 9 bases. V lost 5 bases, J lost 3 bases, and 8 bases stayed unmatched. The CDR3 runs 16 residues. Germline CDR1 SGHVS, CDR2 FQNEAQ. CDR3 region: CASSKRGLADYNEQFF. The CDR3, as DNA: TGTGCCAGCAGCAAAAGGGGACTAGCCGACTACAATGAGCAGTTCTTC.

The table lists this clonotype with a few counts. The chain recombines TRBV20-1 with TRBJ2-1; D is perhaps TRBD2 (6 bases). The CDR3 loop spans 14 amino acids. V lost 5 bases and J lost 2, with 13 bases in between. Germline-derived CDR1 and CDR2 are DFQATT and SNEGSKA (reference sequence). CDR3 protein: CSAPGTLAYNEQFF. In DNA, the CDR3 is TGCAGTGCTCCGGGGACTCTCGCCTACAATGAGCAGTTCTTC.

This clonotype appeared a few times. The chain has TRBV12-3 or TRBV12-4 and TRBJ1-6; D uncertain. The CDR3 runs to 13 residues. Between the trimmed V and J ends, which lost 8 bases and 7 bases, there was a span of 12 bases. In DNA, the CDR3 is TGTGCCAGCGGCCCCTCCGTCAATTCACCCCTCCACTTT. Translation: CASGPSVNSPLHF.

This clonotype was detected only a few times. The rearrangement uses TRBV4-2 and TRBJ2-7; D uncertain. V was shortened by 1 base and J by 2 bases, with 18 bases between the two germline ends. Germline CDR1 LGHNA, CDR2 YNFKEQ. The CDR3 loop spans 17 amino acids. CDR3 DNA: TGTGCCAGCAGCCAAGGACGGGCATCGATGGGGACCTACGAGCAGTACTTC. It yields the protein CASSQGRASMGTYEQYF.

This clonotype was seen a few times. The chain recombines TRBV15 with TRBJ2-5; possible D gene TRBD1, 5 bases. The CDR3 spans 15 residues. V dropped 1 base and J dropped 4 bases, with 13 bases sitting between them. Per germline, CDR1 LNHNV and CDR2 YYDKDF (reference sequence). CDR3 amino acids: CATSRAGRVRETQYF. In DNA, the CDR3 is TGTGCCACCAGCAGAGCGGGCAGGGTGCGAGAGACCCAGTACTTC.

This clonotype turned up a few times. The rearrangement links TRBV20-1 to TRBJ2-3, with D perhaps TRBD1 (6 bases). CDR1 and CDR2 (germline): DFQATT, SNEGSKA (reference sequence). The V and J ends lost 3 bases and 3 bases respectively, with 13 bases between them. CDR3 length: 14 residues. For the CDR3, the DNA is TGCAGTGCTAGTATGGGGGCGCGGACAGATACGCAGTATTTT. Protein: CSASMGARTDTQYF.

The gene calls are TRBV20-1 and TRBJ2-1, with 8 bases identical to TRBD2. Germline V CDR1 and CDR2: DFQATT, SNEGSKA (reference sequence). CDR3 length equals 12 residues. J was trimmed by 7 bases and V by 5 bases; bases with no gene match: 4. The CDR3 DNA sequence: TGCAGTGCTCGGGGGGGGAATAATGAGCAGTTCTTC. It is translated as CSARGGNNEQFF.

V is TRBV4-1 and J is TRBJ2-3, with 7 bases that match TRBD2. Per the germline V gene, CDR1 is MGHRA and CDR2 is YSYEKL. V was clipped by 4 bases and J by 3 bases; unmatched bases: 4. CDR3 length equals 14 residues. CDR3 in DNA: TGCGCCAGCAGCCGCCAGCGGGGTACAGATACGCAGTATTTT. Amino acids: CASSRQRGTDTQYF.

In this sample, this clonotype turned up a few times. The chain joins TRBV20-1 to TRBJ2-1, with TRBD1 as a possible D gene (6 bases). This CDR3 is built from 16 residues. Trimming stripped 3 bases from V and 4 bases from J, with 19 bases between. Per germline, CDR1 DFQATT and CDR2 SNEGSKA (reference sequence). In DNA, the CDR3 is TGCAGTGCTAGTGGTAACACAGGGTCCGGGTACAATGAGCAGTTCTTC. This encodes CSASGNTGSGYNEQFF.